The 24 T cell receptor beta chains listed next were all sequenced from one sample in a study of identifying expanded T cells in peripheral blood. Generated by immunoSEQ multiplex PCR, the TCRdb table keeps only in-frame clones and is missing some. The table includes about 52,000 clones, 82% detected once. Sequenced material: blood. The receptors derive from a person between 18 and 75 years old in good health.

This chain joins TRBV2 and TRBJ1-1, with 12 bases that match TRBD1. Germline assignment: CDR1 SNHLY and CDR2 FYNNEI. The CDR3 has 17 amino acids. Trimming cost V 7 bases and J 2 bases; bases outside gene matches: 11. The CDR3 nucleotides are TGTGCCAGCATCTTAGGGACAGGGGGCTTCCGCAACACTGAAGCTTTCTTT. As protein: CASILGTGGFRNTEAFF. Filled out from reference TRBV2 and TRBJ1-1, the complete variable domain reads EPEVTQTPSHQVTQMGQEVILRCVPISNHLYFYWYRQILGQKVEFLVSFYNNEISEKSEIFDDQFSVERPDGSNFTLKIRSTKLEDSAMYFCASILGTGGFRNTEAFFGQGTRLTVV.

V is TRBV19 and J is TRBJ1-1, with 8 bases that match TRBD1. The junction had 11 bases not matched to a gene; V was cut back by 5 bases and J by 3 bases. The CDR3 has 16 amino acids. Germline lookup yields CDR1 LNHDA and CDR2 SQIVND (reference sequence). CDR3 amino acids: CASSLRAGGADTEAFF. CDR3 coding DNA: TGTGCCAGTAGTCTGCGAGCAGGGGGCGCCGACACTGAAGCTTTCTTT.

The rearrangement links TRBV27 to TRBJ1-5, with TRBD1 as a possible D gene (6 bases). The CDR3 extends over 14 amino acids. CDR1 and CDR2 from the germline V gene are MNHEY and SMNVEV (reference sequence). The germline V and J ends were trimmed by 5 bases and 3 bases, with 11 bases remaining between them. This CDR3 reads CASSNTGSNQPQHF. CDR3 nucleotide sequence: TGTGCCAGCAGTAACACAGGGTCCAATCAGCCCCAGCATTTT.

This chain uses TRBV6-1 with TRBJ2-6; D not certain. This CDR3 is built from 15 residues. V was clipped by 2 bases and J by 1 base, with 6 bases between them. CDR1 and CDR2 from the germline V gene are MNHNS and SASEGT. CDR3 amino acids: CASSEKKSGANVLTF. The CDR3 nucleotides read TGTGCCAGCAGTGAAAAGAAATCTGGGGCCAACGTCCTGACTTTC.

The chain is built from TRBV27 and TRBJ2-7; 7 bases agree with TRBD2. Germline assignment: CDR1 MNHEY and CDR2 SMNVEV (reference sequence). With 6 bases clipped from V and 6 bases from J, the junction kept 11 bases outside the gene matches. The CDR3 is 14 residues long. The DNA for the CDR3 is TGTGCCAGCAGCTTAGGACTAGTCTCCCGCGAGCAGTACTTC. This gives the protein CASSLGLVSREQYF.

This sequence joins TRBV18 and TRBJ1-4; D call uncertain. V lost 0 bases and J 8 bases, leaving 4 bases between the germline ends. This CDR3 has 12 residues. Germline V gene data show CDR1 as KGHSH and CDR2 as LQKENI. The DNA for the CDR3 is TGTGCCAGCTCACCACCTGAAGAAAAACTGTTTTTT. Amino acids: CASSPPEEKLFF.

This clone was picked up many times. V is TRBV5-4 and J is TRBJ2-3; 7 bases agree with TRBD2. Germline CDR1 and CDR2: SGHNT and YYREEE (reference sequence). V dropped 2 bases and J dropped 0; count of bases not matched to a gene: 6. This CDR3 comprises 16 residues. The DNA for the CDR3 is TGTGCCAGCAGCTTCTTGAGCGGGACTAGCACAGATACGCAGTATTTT. The encoded protein is CASSFLSGTSTDTQYF.

The CDR3 coding sequence is TGTGCCAGCAGCTCGACCGGACCTGGCGAGCAGTACTTC. This translates into CASSSTGPGEQYF. The gene calls are TRBV6-6 and TRBJ2-7; D is ambiguous. Germline V gives CDR1 MNHNY, CDR2 SVGAGI (reference sequence). The germline V and J ends were trimmed by 6 bases and 6 bases, with 15 bases remaining between them. This CDR3 contains 13 residues.

This clone showed up just a few times. J is TRBJ2-7 and V is TRBV4-3; D uncertain. Looked up from germline, CDR1 is LGHNA and CDR2 is YSLEER. CDR3 size: 15 residues. Trimming shortened V by 0 bases and J by 0 bases, and 9 bases separated the two germline ends. In DNA form, the CDR3 reads TGCGCCAGCAGCCAAGATTCCGGCCCCTCCTACGAGCAGTACTTC. Its protein is CASSQDSGPSYEQYF.

The chain carries TRBV6-5 and TRBJ2-5; TRBD1 aligns across 7 bases. Per germline, CDR1 MNHEY and CDR2 SVGAGI. V was clipped by 6 bases and J by 2 bases; unmatched bases: 6. CDR3 size: 14 residues. The CDR3 reads CASSYWDSQETQYF. CDR3 DNA: TGTGCCAGCAGCTATTGGGACAGTCAAGAGACCCAGTACTTC.

The CDR3 here is CASRSWGVTYEQYV. In DNA, the CDR3 is TGTGCCAGCAGATCCTGGGGGGTCACCTACGAGCAGTACGTC. This chain joins TRBV2 and TRBJ2-7; TRBD2 might be the D (6 bases). This CDR3 is built from 14 residues. CDR1 SNHLY and CDR2 FYNNEI come from the germline V gene. V was cut by 6 bases and J by 2 bases, with 14 bases left in between.

The rearrangement uses TRBV5-5 and TRBJ2-7, with 7 bases matching TRBD2. Germline CDR1 SGHKS, CDR2 YYEKEE (reference sequence). The CDR3 is made up of 15 amino acids. V was pared by 0 bases and J by 4 bases, with 7 bases of the junction left unmatched. Here the CDR3 reads CASSLGLAVTYEQYF. CDR3 nucleotide sequence: TGTGCCAGCAGCTTGGGCCTAGCGGTTACATACGAGCAGTACTTC.

The gene calls are TRBV9 and TRBJ1-1, with D uncertain. Germline V lookup: CDR1 SGDLS, CDR2 YYNGEE. Deletions cut 0 bases from V and 7 bases from J, with 13 bases between. This CDR3 spans 14 amino acids. In DNA form, the CDR3 reads TGTGCCAGCAGCGTAGTTCCCAGCTCCGGTGAAGCTTTCTTT. It translates to CASSVVPSSGEAFF.

The gene calls are TRBV4-2 and TRBJ1-4, with TRBD1 matching 7 bases. After removal of 5 bases from V and 6 bases from J, the junction contained 9 bases not matched to a gene. The germline gives CDR1 LGHNA, CDR2 YNFKEQ. CDR3 length: 15 amino acids. CDR3 loop: CASSNNRGIDEKLFF. The CDR3 DNA is TGTGCCAGCAGCAACAACAGGGGCATAGATGAAAAACTGTTTTTT.

The gene calls are TRBV6-1 and TRBJ2-7; D is undetermined. Between the trimmed V and J ends, which lost 0 bases and 3 bases, there was a span of 15 bases. Germline-derived CDR1 and CDR2 are MNHNS and SASEGT. This CDR3 is 16 amino acids long. CDR3 sequence (DNA): TGTGCCAGCAGTGAAGCTCTCGAATCGGAGTTCTACGAGCAGTACGTC. Translation: CASSEALESEFYEQYV.

V usage is TRBV30 and J usage is TRBJ1-1; D is unresolved. CDR3 size: 15 residues. Trimming left V 1 base short and J 2 bases short, with 14 bases between. CDR1 and CDR2 from the germline V gene are GTSNPN and SVGIG (reference sequence). The CDR3 reads CAWSAPVGKNTEAFF. CDR3 nucleotide sequence: TGTGCCTGGAGTGCACCGGTTGGGAAAAACACTGAAGCTTTCTTT.

The chain joins TRBV27 to TRBJ2-7, with 9 bases matching TRBD1. V lost 6 bases, J lost 3 bases, and 6 bases stayed unmatched. The CDR3 consists of 14 residues. Germline values: CDR1 MNHEY, CDR2 SMNVEV (reference sequence). In DNA, the CDR3 is TGTGCCAGCAGAAAACAGGGGGCTAACTACGAGCAGTACTTC. It translates to CASRKQGANYEQYF.

In its sample, this clone ranks as large (0.1 to 1%). The chain combines TRBV11-2 with TRBJ2-7, with a tentative D call TRBD1 (5 bases). Germline values: CDR1 SGHAT, CDR2 FQNNGV. The CDR3 consists of 14 residues. V lost 1 base and J 5 bases, leaving 12 bases between the germline ends. CDR3 sequence reads: CASSLGGRVHEQYV. In nucleotides, the CDR3 is TGTGCCAGCAGCTTAGGTGGCAGGGTGCACGAGCAGTACGTC.

This chain links TRBV7-2 with TRBJ2-3; 7 bases fit TRBD2. V trimming: 3 bases; J trimming: 2 bases; junction bases outside the gene matches: 11. The germline V gene encodes CDR1 SGHTA and CDR2 FQGNSA. This CDR3 is 17 amino acids long. CDR3 bases: TGTGCCAGCAGCTTCGGAAAGTGGCGGGAGAACACAGATACGCAGTATTTT. Its translation: CASSFGKWRENTDTQYF.

This clone was observed a few times. The same CDR3 arises from other DNA sequences in this sample as well. The chain recombines TRBV14 with TRBJ2-6; D unresolved. The CDR3 runs to 16 residues. Germline V gene sequence: CDR1 SGHDN, CDR2 FVKESK. Trimming pared 1 base from V and 0 bases from J, leaving 7 bases between. The CDR3: CASSQGGYSGANVLTF. Written as DNA, the CDR3 is TGTGCCAGCAGCCAAGGAGGTTACTCTGGGGCCAACGTCCTGACTTTC.

The chain links TRBV2 to TRBJ1-2; D is possibly TRBD1 (5 bases). Trimming pared 6 bases from V and 3 bases from J, leaving 17 bases between. The CDR3 sequence is 15 residues long. Germline V gives CDR1 SNHLY, CDR2 FYNNEI. CDR3 sequence reads: CASSPDGGGDYGYTF. CDR3 DNA: TGTGCCAGCAGCCCTGATGGGGGGGGAGACTATGGCTACACCTTC.

V usage is TRBV4-1 and J usage is TRBJ1-2; maybe TRBD1 (5 bases). Germline V gives CDR1 MGHRA, CDR2 YSYEKL. CDR3 length equals 16 residues. Trimming left V 0 bases short and J 8 bases short, with 19 bases between. In DNA, the CDR3 is TGCGCCAGCAGCCAAGAGGCCGCAGGGCTCATTGACGGCTACACCTTC. This translates into CASSQEAAGLIDGYTF.

J is TRBJ2-3 and V is TRBV13; a possible D gene is TRBD2 (5 bases). Trimming took off 5 bases at V and 2 bases at J, with 17 bases between the two ends. The CDR3 contains 16 residues. Germline CDR1 and CDR2: PRHDT and FYEKMQ (reference sequence). The CDR3 loop reads CASSPPPSGITDTQYF. The CDR3 region has the DNA TGTGCCAGCAGCCCGCCCCCCTCGGGGATCACAGATACGCAGTATTTT.

V and J are TRBV15 and TRBJ2-7, with D perhaps TRBD2 (5 bases). This CDR3 has 15 residues. CDR1 is LNHNV and CDR2 is YYDKDF in the germline V gene (reference sequence). The germline V and J ends were trimmed by 0 bases and 4 bases, with 13 bases remaining between them. CDR3 DNA: TGTGCCACCAGCAGAGAGGTAGCGTCGGGTTACGAGCAGTACTTC. Amino acid sequence: CATSREVASGYEQYF. The complete variable domain, with remaining parts taken from reference TRBV15 and TRBJ2-7, reads DAMVIQNPRYQVTQFGKPVTLSCSQTLNHNVMYWYQQKSSQAPKLLFHYYDKDFNNEADTPDNFQSRRPNTSFCFLDIRSPGLGDTAMYLCATSREVASGYEQYFGPGTRLTVT.